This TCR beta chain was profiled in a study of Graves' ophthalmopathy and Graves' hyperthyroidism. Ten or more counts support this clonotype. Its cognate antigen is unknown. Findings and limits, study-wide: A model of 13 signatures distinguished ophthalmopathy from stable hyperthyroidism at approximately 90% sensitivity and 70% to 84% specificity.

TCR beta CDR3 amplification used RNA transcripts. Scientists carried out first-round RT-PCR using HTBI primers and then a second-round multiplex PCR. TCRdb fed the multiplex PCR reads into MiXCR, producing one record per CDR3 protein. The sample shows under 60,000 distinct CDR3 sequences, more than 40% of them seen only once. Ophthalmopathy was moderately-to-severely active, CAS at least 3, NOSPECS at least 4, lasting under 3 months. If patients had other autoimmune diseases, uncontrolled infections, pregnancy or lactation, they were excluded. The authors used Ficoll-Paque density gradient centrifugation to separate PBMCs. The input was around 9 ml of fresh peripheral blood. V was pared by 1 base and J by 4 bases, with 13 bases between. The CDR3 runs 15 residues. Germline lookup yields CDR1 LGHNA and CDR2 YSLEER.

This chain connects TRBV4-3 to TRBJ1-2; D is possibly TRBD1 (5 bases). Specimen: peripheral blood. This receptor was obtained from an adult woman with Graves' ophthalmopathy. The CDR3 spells CASSQAEGLGYGYTF. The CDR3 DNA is TGCGCCAGCAGCCAAGCTGAGGGGCTGGGCTATGGCTACACCTTC.